This T cell receptor beta chain was sequenced for a study of shared clonotypes between healthy human individuals (dated by TCRdb to the early 2020s). Background for the entire study: The cohort included a few men and a couple of women between 18 and 49 years of age. Libraries were prepared and TCR repertoires were sequenced by different laboratories using diverse techniques, in order to increase sequencing depth and limit assay-specific biases. For each donor, CD4 naive and CD4 memory were each run on three plates, CD8 naive on two plates, and CD8 memory on one plate. To estimate repertoire size and how much clonotype sharing occurs between individuals, the study deeply sequenced the blood TCR repertoires of five healthy adults. Each donor's leukapheresis produced roughly between about 0.9 and 9.5 billion PBMCs. Broader findings and caveats from the paper: Based on pairwise subsampling, the degree of clonotype sharing among donors was expected to be affected by sequencing depth. Sampling was restricted to blood, and TCR repertoires in tissues likely differ from the TCR repertoires found in blood. Sharing across a few donors was observed for roughly 5.4% of naive CD4, about 4% of naive CD8, over 2% of memory CD4, and around 0.44% of memory CD8 clonotypes. Clonotypes shared by all four sorted-subset donors showed higher generation probabilities than non-shared clonotypes. The small number of donors limited the genetic and exposure-history diversity represented. Incomplete sequencing was indicated by rarefaction of sorted-subset datasets, despite the large sequencing depth. Estimated clonotype richness was generally larger for naive than for memory subsets.

This clone was observed once. The clone's antigen remains unknown. Within one base of it there is no much larger clone, and no base qualities were kept. The trim is 4 bases for V and 1 base for J, with a gap of 8 bases between the germline ends. Based on the germline V gene (reference sequence), the CDR1 and CDR2 sequences are SGHNT and YYREEE. Counted from cysteine to phenylalanine, this CDR3 has 13 amino acids. Only the CDR3 part of the read is kept: 39 bases, read in frame from the first base. Using the deep immunoSEQ assay, TCR CDR3 regions were amplified from genomic DNA by multiplex PCR. Genomic DNA extracted from each cell subset was distributed evenly over all wells of several immunoSEQ 96-well plates, and each plate served as one replicate. Each replicate PCR for sorted subsets received roughly 0.2 ug genomic DNA, equal to 28,000 or so T cell genomes. The purified libraries were quantified using a Qubit 3.0 fluorometer, sized with a Bioanalyzer 2100, and then quantified again using the KAPA Library Quantification kit. Every immunoSEQ 96-well plate was sequenced on a dedicated single-read 150-cycle Illumina NextSeq 550 flow cell. Regarding the original processing steps: Because only junctional sequences without quality scores were contained in the immunoSEQ output, filtering matching that applied to full-length reads could not be performed. To assign V/J genes and CDR3, sequences were annotated against IMGT germline references using PyIR, a Python wrapper for IgBLAST v1.9. Reads were removed for weak V/J assignments (E-value above 1e-6), missing CDR3, stop codons, out-of-frame junctions, or ambiguous translated residues. A V3J clonotype was defined by an identical inferred V gene, J gene, and CDR3 amino acid sequence. Percentage overlap between repertoires was computed as shared unique clonotypes divided by the size of the smaller repertoire. Richness of each repertoire was evaluated using RTK rarefaction, the Chao1 estimator, and Recon v2.1 estimates of unobserved clonotypes. Generation probabilities for all TCRbeta clonotypes obtained by the gDNA method from a handful of donors were computed using OLGA. This immuneACCESS table, as held by TCRdb, lists in-frame sequences with V and J called but not all clones. Of the missing ones, under half trace to an unresolved V gene in checked studies; the others have no known cause. That table supplies the V and J calls and clone size; D and trimming were determined from the DNA. Across this sample there are approximately 1,500,000 clones, with roughly 98% seen only once. The ten biggest clones cover 0.4% to 0.45% of the sample.

The donors were healthy, HIV-negative adults with no recently reported acute infections or vaccinations. Only Caucasian adults living in Nashville, Tennessee, USA were represented among the donors. CD4+ T cells were enriched through magnetic negative selection, after which naive cells were positively selected on CD45RA and the remaining negative fraction served as the memory subset. Blood was collected by leukapheresis, and PBMCs were isolated by Ficoll-Histopaque density gradient centrifugation and then cryopreserved in liquid nitrogen vapor phase. Purity and quantity of every magnetically sorted T cell population were checked by analytical flow cytometry. Each sorted fraction had its genomic DNA isolated and then quantified by UV absorbance on a Nanodrop 2000c.

The sequence was collected from a man aged 25-45 years in good health. The chain couples TRBV5-4 to TRBJ2-5, with no D gene named confidently. The sequencing input was naive CD4+ T cells sorted from blood. Explained via the paper, the cell subset or site label denotes: CD45RA+ positively selected. The CDR3 region has the sequence CASSPRFQETQYF. The DNA sequence is as follows: TGTGCCAGCAGCCCACGCTTCCAAGAGACCCAGTACTTC.